A single sample is the source of the 31 T cell receptor beta chains below, sequenced in a study of blood T cell repertoires in COVID-19. Clones were read by immunoSEQ multiplex PCR, and TCRdb kept only the in-frame ones, dropping some. Of 200,000 to 300,000 clones listed, about 83% were seen once; the top ten hold approximately 5.5%. Sequenced material: peripheral blood. These receptors were obtained from a woman of 80 years or more with COVID-19, enrolled during active disease.

This clone was seen at least ten times. This chain connects TRBV28 to TRBJ1-6; 9 bases fit TRBD1. The CDR3 length is 16 residues. Trimming took 7 bases from V and 7 from J; bases not matched to a gene: 11. Germline values: CDR1 MDHEN, CDR2 SYDVKM. The CDR3 bases are TGTGCCAGCACCTCACCGGGACAGGGAGGGAATTCACCCCTCCACTTT. It codes for CASTSPGQGGNSPLHF.

The J gene is TRBJ2-7, the V gene TRBV3-1 (or the pseudogene TRBV3-2), with 11 bases aligning to TRBD1. The CDR3 length is 14 residues. V shed 1 base, J shed 5 bases, and the junction held 1 base outside the gene matches. Germline CDR1 and CDR2: LGHDT and YNNKEL (reference sequence). CDR3 DNA sequence: TGTGCCAGCAGCCAAGGGACAGGGGGCCACGAGCAGTACTTC. Translation gives CASSQGTGGHEQYF.

The rearrangement uses TRBV5-1 and TRBJ1-1; 7 bases map to TRBD1. In germline, CDR1 is SGHRS, CDR2 YFSETQ. CDR3 length: 15 amino acids. Losses at the gene ends were 1 base for V and 5 bases for J; bases not matched to a gene: 8. CDR3: CASSLLTGRWTEAFF. CDR3 coding DNA: TGCGCCAGCAGCTTGCTGACAGGGAGGTGGACTGAAGCTTTCTTT. The full variable domain, with the rest looked up from reference TRBV5-1 and TRBJ1-1, is KAGVTQTPRYLIKTRGQQVTLSCSPISGHRSVSWYQQTPGQGLQFLFEYFSETQRNKGNFPGRFSGRQFSNSRSEMNVSTLELGDSALYLCASSLLTGRWTEAFFGQGTRLTVV.

J is TRBJ2-5 and V is TRBV3-1 (or the pseudogene TRBV3-2), with TRBD2 matching 11 bases. V lost 4 bases and J lost 4; bases outside the gene matches: 5. This CDR3 spans 15 amino acids. Germline V gene lookup returns CDR1 LGHDT and CDR2 YNNKEL (reference sequence). CDR3 sequence reads: CASSLGTSGVETQYF. The CDR3 DNA follows: TGTGCCAGCAGCCTCGGGACTAGCGGCGTAGAGACCCAGTACTTC.

The chain couples TRBV6-5 to TRBJ1-6; unclear D gene. Germline loops: CDR1 MNHEY, CDR2 SVGAGI. The CDR3 is 14 amino acids. V was pared by 7 bases and J by 0 bases, with 7 bases between. The CDR3 is CASKPSSYNSPLHF. As DNA, the CDR3 is TGTGCCAGCAAGCCGAGCTCCTATAATTCACCCCTCCACTTT.

The chain recombines TRBV28 with TRBJ2-5; D is unresolved. The germline V gene encodes CDR1 MDHEN and CDR2 SYDVKM. The CDR3 has 12 residues. V lost 5 bases and J lost 5, with 9 bases in between. The CDR3 DNA reads as TGTGCCAGCAGTACCCTTCGGGAGACCCAGTACTTC. Translated: CASSTLRETQYF.

V and J are TRBV28 and TRBJ1-1, with TRBD1 as a possible D gene (6 bases). Germline CDR1 reads MDHEN; CDR2 reads SYDVKM. The V gene lost 2 bases and the J gene lost 1 base, with 11 bases spanning the gap. The CDR3 consists of 15 residues. The DNA for the CDR3 is TGTGCCAGCAGTTTAACAGGGAGAGCGAACACTGAAGCTTTCTTT. Protein: CASSLTGRANTEAFF.

This clone was seen once. This chain links TRBV18 with TRBJ2-7, with D possibly matching TRBD1 (5 bases). The CDR3 is 13 amino acids. The V and J ends lost 6 bases and 4 bases respectively, with 13 bases between them. Germline V gives CDR1 KGHSH, CDR2 LQKENI. The CDR3 coding sequence is TGTGCCAGCTCGCCGGCCTCAGGGTACGAGCAGTACTTC. Its translation is CASSPASGYEQYF.

This clone came up a few times. V is TRBV5-6 and J is TRBJ1-2, with D possibly TRBD1 on 6 matching bases. CDR1 SGHDT and CDR2 YYEEEE come from the germline V gene. The CDR3 is 13 residues long. V lost 7 bases, J lost 8 bases, and 18 bases lay in between. The chain's CDR3 is CASRPIQGHGYTF. The CDR3 nucleotides read TGTGCCAGCCGACCCATACAGGGACACGGCTACACCTTC.

The CDR3 sequence is CASRGYSNQPQHF. The DNA for the CDR3 is TGCGCCAGTAGGGGCTATAGCAATCAGCCCCAGCATTTT. The rearrangement joins TRBV5-1 to TRBJ1-5; D might be TRBD1 (5 bases). The CDR3 contains 13 residues. The germline gives CDR1 SGHRS, CDR2 YFSETQ. Between the trimmed V and J ends, which lost 8 bases and 0 bases, there was a span of 9 bases.

This chain uses TRBV2 with TRBJ1-4; TRBD1 aligns across 7 bases. Germline V gene sequence: CDR1 SNHLY, CDR2 FYNNEI. This CDR3 has 13 amino acids. With V trimmed by 7 bases and J by 8 bases, 7 bases remained unmatched. CDR3 protein: CASNDRAREKLFF. The CDR3 nucleotides are TGTGCCAGCAACGACAGGGCCCGGGAAAAACTGTTTTTT.

The genes are TRBV29-1 and TRBJ1-6; no firm D call. V gave up 7 bases and J gave up 7 bases, with 14 bases separating them. Germline loops: CDR1 SQVTM, CDR2 ANQGSEA. The CDR3 sequence is 13 residues long. CDR3 bases: TGCAGCGCTACCGGGGATGGAAATTCACCCCTCCACTTT. This codes for CSATGDGNSPLHF. The complete variable domain, with remaining parts taken from reference TRBV29-1 and TRBJ1-6, reads SAVISQKPSRDICQRGTSLTIQCQVDSQVTMMFWYRQQPGQSLTLIATANQGSEATYESGFVIDKFPISRPNLTFSTLTVSNMSPEDSSIYLCSATGDGNSPLHFGNGTRLTVT.

V usage is TRBV30 and J usage is TRBJ1-5; 7 positions match TRBD1. This CDR3 region has 13 residues. J was trimmed by 4 bases and V by 1 base; bases with no gene match: 1. Germline V gene data show CDR1 as GTSNPN and CDR2 as SVGIG (reference sequence). CDR3 sequence: CAWSGQGNQPQHF. As DNA, the CDR3 is TGTGCCTGGAGTGGACAGGGTAATCAGCCCCAGCATTTT.

V usage is TRBV6-6 and J usage is TRBJ1-1, with a tentative D call TRBD1 (6 bases). CDR3 length: 13 amino acids. CDR1 and CDR2 (germline): MNHNY, SVGAGI (reference sequence). With 6 bases removed from V and 3 bases from J, the gap between germline ends came to 11 bases. The CDR3 nucleotides are TGTGCCAGCAGAGGTTCAGGGGACACTGAAGCTTTCTTT. Encoded protein: CASRGSGDTEAFF.

This clone has more than one count but fewer than ten. V is TRBV12-3 or TRBV12-4 and J is TRBJ1-3; D not resolved. The CDR3 covers 13 residues. Trimming shortened V by 6 bases and J by 0 bases, and 6 bases separated the two germline ends. CDR3 protein: CASSQFSGNTIYF. In DNA form, the CDR3 reads TGTGCCAGCAGCCAGTTCTCTGGAAACACCATATATTTT.

V and J are TRBV20-1 and TRBJ1-2; D might be TRBD1 (6 bases). CDR1 and CDR2 (germline): DFQATT, SNEGSKA (reference sequence). V lost 6 bases, J lost 4 bases, and 9 bases lay in between. The CDR3 is made up of 11 amino acids. The CDR3 loop reads CSARDIYGYTF. Written as DNA, the CDR3 is TGCAGTGCCCGGGACATCTATGGCTACACCTTC.

Details on this clone: At one end the junction does not follow the germline gene, possibly because of a read error. The chain combines TRBV2 with TRBJ2-5; weak D call: TRBD2 (6 bases). The germline gives CDR1 SNHLY, CDR2 FYNNEI. The CDR3 has 11 amino acids. The CDR3 coding sequence is TGTGCCAGCTCCGCCGGGACTCTAAAGAACTTC. This translates into CASSAGTLKNF.

The rearrangement joins TRBV15 to TRBJ2-7, with 8 nucleotides matching TRBD1. Germline trimming cut 2 bases from V and 7 bases from J; bases unmatched to any gene: 4. This CDR3 spans 13 amino acids. Germline values: CDR1 LNHNV, CDR2 YYDKDF (reference sequence). The CDR3 sequence is CATSRQGAGEQYF. CDR3 sequence (DNA): TGTGCCACCAGCAGACAGGGGGCTGGGGAGCAGTACTTC.

This chain uses TRBV9 with TRBJ1-2, with D possibly being TRBD1 (5 bases). Trimming cost V 0 bases and J 6 bases, with 12 bases left between them. The germline gives CDR1 SGDLS, CDR2 YYNGEE. There are 14 residues in the CDR3. CDR3 in amino acids: CASSVAGGLDGYTF. The CDR3 DNA reads as TGTGCCAGCAGCGTAGCGGGGGGTTTGGATGGCTACACCTTC.

V gene TRBV20-1 combines with J gene TRBJ1-2, with no clear D. The CDR3 totals 10 residues. CDR1 DFQATT and CDR2 SNEGSKA come from the germline V gene (reference sequence). V lost 3 bases, J lost 7 bases, and 6 bases lay in between. CDR3: CSASLRGYTF. CDR3 DNA: TGCAGTGCTAGTCTCCGTGGCTACACCTTC.

This clone was recorded only once. CDR3 protein: CASSLGGLTDYNEQFF. The CDR3 bases are TGTGCCAGCAGCTTGGGGGGACTGACGGACTACAATGAGCAGTTCTTC. This chain joins TRBV5-4 and TRBJ2-1, with TRBD2 as a possible D gene (6 bases). V was cut by 0 bases and J by 3 bases, with 13 bases left in between. Germline CDR1 reads SGHNT; CDR2 reads YYREEE (reference sequence). The CDR3 covers 16 residues.

V usage is TRBV19 and J usage is TRBJ1-2; 9 bases fit TRBD1. Looked up from germline, CDR1 is LNHDA and CDR2 is SQIVND (reference sequence). This CDR3 has 18 amino acids. Trimming removed 4 bases from V and 4 bases from J; junction bases left unmatched: 16. This CDR3 is CASSTKQLRTGEAYGYTF. The CDR3 nucleotides are TGTGCCAGTAGTACTAAACAATTGAGGACAGGGGAGGCCTATGGCTACACCTTC.

The J gene is TRBJ2-7, the V gene TRBV6-6; tentative D call: TRBD2 (6 bases). The germline CDR1 and CDR2 sequences are MNHNY and SVGAGI (reference sequence). Between the trimmed V and J ends, which lost 7 bases and 4 bases, there was a span of 17 bases. CDR3 length equals 14 residues. CDR3 in DNA: TGTGCCAGCAATCGACCGGGAGCCGGGTACGAGCAGTACTTC. As protein: CASNRPGAGYEQYF.

The rearrangement uses TRBV10-3 and TRBJ1-6; D is perhaps TRBD1 (6 bases). The germline CDR1 and CDR2 sequences are ENHRY and SYGVKD. The CDR3 totals 13 residues. Trimming removed 9 bases at V and 8 bases at J, with 14 bases between. The DNA of the CDR3 is TGTGCCATGGGGGGGCAGGGTGATTCACCCCTCCACTTT. Translated, it gives CAMGGQGDSPLHF.

On this clone: At one end, the junction sequence differs from germline, possibly due to a read error. The rearrangement uses TRBV7-7 and TRBJ2-5, with 10 bases identical to TRBD2. The CDR3 totals 16 residues. Germline CDR1 is SSHAT and CDR2 is FNYEAQ (reference sequence). The CDR3 loop reads CASSLGAAGGQETQYF. Here the CDR3 DNA reads TGTGCTAGCAGCTTAGGAGCAGCGGGGGGGCAAGAGACCCAGTACTTC.

The chain links TRBV5-1 to TRBJ1-4; a possible D gene is TRBD1 (6 bases). CDR1 and CDR2 (germline): SGHRS, YFSETQ. This CDR3 has 15 amino acids. The V gene lost 4 bases and the J gene lost 7 bases, with 17 bases spanning the gap. CDR3 amino acids: CASSPQGLSGEKLFF. The CDR3 DNA reads as TGCGCCAGCAGCCCGCAGGGGTTGTCTGGTGAAAAACTGTTTTTT. Filled out from reference TRBV5-1 and TRBJ1-4, the complete variable domain reads KAGVTQTPRYLIKTRGQQVTLSCSPISGHRSVSWYQQTPGQGLQFLFEYFSETQRNKGNFPGRFSGRQFSNSRSEMNVSTLELGDSALYLCASSPQGLSGEKLFFGSGTQLSVL.

V usage is TRBV28 and J usage is TRBJ2-3; D uncertain. This CDR3 has 14 amino acids. Germline CDR1 MDHEN, CDR2 SYDVKM. V lost 5 bases to trimming and J lost 2 bases, with 11 bases between them. The CDR3 region is CASSPTGHTDTQYF. In DNA form, the CDR3 reads TGTGCCAGCAGTCCTACGGGTCACACAGATACGCAGTATTTT.

V gene TRBV6-1 combines with J gene TRBJ1-2, with 7 bases that match TRBD1. The CDR3 has 16 residues. V dropped 3 bases and J dropped 4; count of bases not matched to a gene: 11. Germline V gene lookup returns CDR1 MNHNS and CDR2 SASEGT. This CDR3 reads CASSDASMAGGYGYTF. The CDR3 bases are TGTGCCAGCAGTGATGCGAGTATGGCAGGGGGCTATGGCTACACCTTC.

This clone showed up many times. This chain links TRBV10-3 with TRBJ1-3; D is undetermined. The CDR3 is made up of 14 amino acids. The V and J ends lost 10 bases and 0 bases respectively, with 13 bases between them. CDR1 is ENHRY, CDR2 SYGVKD, per germline. CDR3 loop: CATFDSSSGNTIYF. CDR3 DNA: TGTGCCACCTTTGACTCGAGCTCTGGAAACACCATATATTTT.

This clone was seen only once. J is TRBJ1-2 and V is TRBV6-5; unclear D gene. The CDR3 sequence is 14 residues long. V was trimmed by 0 bases and J by 2 bases, leaving 7 bases between them. CDR1 and CDR2 (germline): MNHEY, SVGAGI. This chain's CDR3 is CASSYSKSNYGYTF. In DNA form, the CDR3 reads TGTGCCAGCAGTTACTCGAAGAGCAACTATGGCTACACCTTC.

This clone was picked up one time. The CDR3 DNA sequence: TGTGCCAGCAGCAGCAGATACATCGGGGGACCTAGCTCCTACAATGAGCAGTTCTTC. It yields the protein CASSSRYIGGPSSYNEQFF. The chain couples TRBV7-7 to TRBJ2-1; TRBD2 is a possible D gene (6 bases). The germline V gene encodes CDR1 SSHAT and CDR2 FNYEAQ (reference sequence). The CDR3 contains 19 residues. The V and J ends lost 5 bases and 0 bases respectively, with 23 bases between them.